These T cell receptor beta chains were read from a single sample in a study of shared clonotypes between healthy human individuals. Using immunoSEQ multiplex PCR, the repertoire was profiled, and TCRdb retains in-frame clones only, with some absent. The sample gives roughly 2 million clones, under 97% of which show up once; more than 0.1% is in the top ten. Material: naive CD4+ T cells sorted from blood. Receptors were obtained from a man younger than 30 in good health. Both conserved end residues are part of each CDR3. Each record gives: J gene, V gene, D gene, clone size, CDR3 protein, CDR3 DNA. D genes are given only for firm matches. Clone size appears in some rows only: once, few, many, or a class for an expanded clone.

TRBJ2-5	TRBV5-8	TRBD2	.	CASIRDGGGQETQYF	TGTGCCAGCATCCGTGATGGGGGGGGACAAGAGACCCAGTACTTC
TRBJ1-1	TRBV2	.	.	CASTEGEWTEAFF	TGTGCCAGCACTGAAGGGGAGTGGACTGAAGCTTTCTTT
TRBJ2-5	TRBV30	.	.	CAWSEGIQETQYF	TGTGCCTGGAGTGAGGGGATCCAAGAGACCCAGTACTTC
TRBJ1-1	TRBV6-6	TRBD1	.	CASSHGQGVMNTEAFF	TGTGCCAGCAGTCACGGACAGGGGGTAATGAACACTGAAGCTTTCTTT
TRBJ1-5	TRBV6-1	TRBD1	.	CASSGGTGGISNQPQHF	TGTGCCAGCAGTGGCGGGACAGGGGGCATAAGCAATCAGCCCCAGCATTTT
TRBJ2-3	TRBV5-6	.	.	CASSLERGWADTQYF	TGTGCCAGCAGCTTGGAGAGGGGGTGGGCAGATACGCAGTATTTT
TRBJ2-3	TRBV10-3	TRBD1	.	CAITPGGDTQYF	TGTGCCATCACTCCAGGGGGAGATACGCAGTATTTT
TRBJ1-1	TRBV5-1	.	.	CASSYDREAFF	TGCGCCAGCAGCTATGACAGGGAAGCTTTCTTT
TRBJ2-1	TRBV2	TRBD1	.	CASRNLPGQGTNEQFF	TGTGCCAGCAGAAATCTTCCGGGACAGGGGACCAATGAGCAGTTCTTC
TRBJ2-7	TRBV6-1	TRBD2	.	CASSSGTANDEQYF	TGTGCCAGCAGTAGCGGGACGGCCAACGACGAGCAGTACTTC
TRBJ2-6	TRBV28	.	.	CASSLGDLKANVLTF	TGTGCCAGCAGTTTAGGGGATCTTAAGGCCAACGTCCTGACTTTC
TRBJ2-2	TRBV5-4	TRBD1	.	CASSSGTGTVNTGELFF	TGTGCCAGCAGCTCTGGAACCGGGACAGTTAACACCGGGGAGCTGTTTTTT
TRBJ2-7	TRBV5-4	.	.	CASRHIGSGESYEQYF	TGTGCCAGCAGGCACATTGGGTCCGGAGAGTCCTACGAGCAGTACTTC
TRBJ2-3	TRBV18	.	few	CASSPSTDTQYF	TGTGCCAGCTCACCGAGCACAGATACGCAGTATTTT
TRBJ1-2	TRBV6-1	TRBD1	.	CASRDRGNYGYTF	TGTGCCAGCCGGGACAGAGGTAACTATGGCTACACCTTC
TRBJ1-1	TRBV2	.	.	CASSEQGPNTEAFF	TGTGCCAGCAGTGAGCAGGGGCCAAACACTGAAGCTTTCTTT
TRBJ1-1	TRBV14	.	.	CASSQVSSGLAFF	TGTGCCAGCAGCCAAGTATCCTCTGGTCTAGCTTTCTTT
TRBJ1-4	TRBV6-5	.	.	CASSSSRGSNEKLFF	TGTGCCAGCAGTTCCAGCAGGGGATCTAATGAAAAACTGTTTTTT
TRBJ2-2	TRBV5-1	.	.	CASSLQGTGELFF	TGCGCCAGCAGCTTACAGGGCACCGGGGAGCTGTTTTTT